These T cell receptor beta chains were read from a single sample in a study of blood T cell repertoires in COVID-19. Libraries were prepared by immunoSEQ multiplex PCR; TCRdb keeps only in-frame clonotypes and omits some of them. The repertoire holds 150,000 to 200,000 clones, with 65% to 90% as singletons. Sequencing was performed on peripheral blood. Source of these receptors: a man aged 45-60 years with active or convalescent COVID-19. The CDR3 runs from the conserved cysteine through the conserved F or W. Each record gives: V gene, D gene, clone size, J gene, CDR3 DNA, CDR3 protein. The D gene is left open where the match is weak. Some rows have no size entry. The others give once, few or many, or a class for an expanded clone.

TRBV5-1	NA	NA	TRBJ1-3	TGCGCCAGCAGCTCGGGACACTCTGGAAACACCATATATTTT	CASSSGHSGNTIYF
TRBV7-9	NA	NA	TRBJ1-1	TGTGCCAGCAGCTTAGCCGATCACTTGAACACTGAAGCTTTCTTT	CASSLADHLNTEAFF
TRBV27	NA	NA	TRBJ1-1	TGTGCCAGCAGTTTCAGTCGAATGAACACTGAAGCTTTCTTT	CASSFSRMNTEAFF
TRBV5-1	TRBD1	once	TRBJ1-1	TGCGCCAGCAGCACTACAGGGGGCCCGAACACTGAAGCTTTCTTT	CASSTTGGPNTEAFF
TRBV7-9	NA	NA	TRBJ1-1	TGTGCCAGCAGCTCGTACATGAACACTGAAGCTTTCTTT	CASSSYMNTEAFF
TRBV6-5	NA	NA	TRBJ2-3	TGTGCCAGCAGTTACGGAGGAACAGATACGCAGTATTTT	CASSYGGTDTQYF
TRBV3-1/TRBV3-2	TRBD1	NA	TRBJ1-1	TGTGCCAGCAGTCGACAGGGGTTCACTGAAGCTTTCTTT	CASSRQGFTEAFF
TRBV10-1	NA	NA	TRBJ1-4	TGCGCCAGCAGTGCGGGGACTACCCCTGAAAAACTGTTTTTT	CASSAGTTPEKLFF
TRBV14	TRBD1	NA	TRBJ1-4	TGTGCCAGCAGCCAAGATGATAACAGGGGTCATGAAAAACTGTTTTTT	CASSQDDNRGHEKLFF
TRBV4-3	TRBD2	NA	TRBJ2-1	TGCGCCAGCAGCCAAGATCGGCTAGCGGGGAATGAGCAGTTCTTC	CASSQDRLAGNEQFF
TRBV9	NA	NA	TRBJ1-1	TGTGCCAGCAGCGAGGACAGTAACACTGAAGCTTTCTTT	CASSEDSNTEAFF
TRBV28	NA	NA	TRBJ2-7	TGTGCCAGCAGTTTAGAGGGACACTCCTACGAGCAGTACTTC	CASSLEGHSYEQYF
TRBV27	NA	few	TRBJ2-7	TGTGCCAGCAGTTTAAAGAGGAGCTCCTACGAGCAGTACTTC	CASSLKRSSYEQYF
TRBV5-1	TRBD2	NA	TRBJ2-7	TGCGCCAGCAGCTTGTTGGGACTAGCGGGAGGGCCTCCGAGCGAGCAGTACTTC	CASSLLGLAGGPPSEQYF
TRBV18	TRBD1	NA	TRBJ2-6	TGTGCCAGCTCACCACTCGGGACAGGTCCCTCTGGGGCCAACGTCCTGACTTTC	CASSPLGTGPSGANVLTF
TRBV27	TRBD1	NA	TRBJ1-2	TGTGCCAGCAGTTTAGGGGACAGGAGAGATGGCTACACCTTC	CASSLGDRRDGYTF
TRBV7-2	TRBD1	NA	TRBJ1-1	TGTGCCAGCAGCCCAGGATTTGGACAGGGTTCCGCTGAAGCTTTCTTT	CASSPGFGQGSAEAFF
TRBV7-2	TRBD1	NA	TRBJ1-2	TGTGCCAGCAGCTTGGGACAGGGCTATGGCTACACCTTC	CASSLGQGYGYTF
TRBV25-1	NA	few	TRBJ2-2	TGTGCCGTAAGGCGCGGGGTCACCGGGGAGCTGTTTTTT	CAVRRGVTGELFF
TRBV2	NA	NA	TRBJ2-7	TGTGCCAGCAGTGTATCCTATAACGAGCAGTACTTC	CASSVSYNEQYF
TRBV24-1	NA	NA	TRBJ1-2	TGTGCCACCAGTGACCAATACAGCCTCCATGGCTACACCTTC	CATSDQYSLHGYTF
TRBV25-1	TRBD2	NA	TRBJ2-3	TGTGCCAGCAGTGAGCCGGGCGGGAGGGCCACAGATACGCAGTATTTT	CASSEPGGRATDTQYF
TRBV7-6	TRBD1	NA	TRBJ2-2	TGTGCCAGCAGCTTAGCCCTAGGGACAGACCTTACCGGGGAGCTGTTTTTT	CASSLALGTDLTGELFF
TRBV2	TRBD2	NA	TRBJ2-4	TGTGCCAGCTTAGCGGGGTTAGCCAAAAACATTCAGTACTTC	CASLAGLAKNIQYF
TRBV7-3	TRBD1	NA	TRBJ2-3	TGTGCCAGCAGCTTAATGGGACAGGGGATAGATACGCAGTATTTT	CASSLMGQGIDTQYF
TRBV7-9	TRBD1	NA	TRBJ2-1	TGTGCCAGCAGAGGCCAGGGGGCTGATGAGCAGTTCTTC	CASRGQGADEQFF
TRBV2	NA	NA	TRBJ1-4	TGTGCCAGCAGTGTAGACACCTCAACTAATGAAAAACTGTTTTTT	CASSVDTSTNEKLFF
TRBV19	TRBD2	NA	TRBJ2-5	TGTGCCAGTAGCCGTAGCGGGGGGGCCGGTGAGACCCAGTACTTC	CASSRSGGAGETQYF
TRBV30	NA	NA	TRBJ2-1	TGTGCCTGGAGTCGCAGTAACAATGAGCAGTTCTTC	CAWSRSNNEQFF
TRBV24-1	TRBD1	NA	TRBJ1-6	TGTGCCACCCGCCGAGGGGGCGCGGGGGGGAATTCACCCCTCCACTTT	CATRRGGAGGNSPLHF
TRBV4-1	TRBD1	NA	TRBJ1-1	TGCGCCAGCAGCCTAACCGGACAGGGGCTAGCTGAAGCTTTCTTT	CASSLTGQGLAEAFF
TRBV5-1	TRBD1	NA	TRBJ2-3	TGCGCCAGCAGCTTCCAGGGGGACGGGACAGATACGCAGTATTTT	CASSFQGDGTDTQYF
TRBV7-9	NA	NA	TRBJ1-4	TGTGCCAGCACCAACCCAGGGTGGCAACTGTTTTTT	CASTNPGWQLFF
TRBV29-1	TRBD2	NA	TRBJ2-7	TGCAGCGCCCGACTAGCGGGAAACTACGAGCAGTACTTC	CSARLAGNYEQYF
TRBV7-2	NA	NA	TRBJ1-1	TGTGCCAGCAGCTTAGCTTCTACGGAGGGGACAGCTTTCTTT	CASSLASTEGTAFF